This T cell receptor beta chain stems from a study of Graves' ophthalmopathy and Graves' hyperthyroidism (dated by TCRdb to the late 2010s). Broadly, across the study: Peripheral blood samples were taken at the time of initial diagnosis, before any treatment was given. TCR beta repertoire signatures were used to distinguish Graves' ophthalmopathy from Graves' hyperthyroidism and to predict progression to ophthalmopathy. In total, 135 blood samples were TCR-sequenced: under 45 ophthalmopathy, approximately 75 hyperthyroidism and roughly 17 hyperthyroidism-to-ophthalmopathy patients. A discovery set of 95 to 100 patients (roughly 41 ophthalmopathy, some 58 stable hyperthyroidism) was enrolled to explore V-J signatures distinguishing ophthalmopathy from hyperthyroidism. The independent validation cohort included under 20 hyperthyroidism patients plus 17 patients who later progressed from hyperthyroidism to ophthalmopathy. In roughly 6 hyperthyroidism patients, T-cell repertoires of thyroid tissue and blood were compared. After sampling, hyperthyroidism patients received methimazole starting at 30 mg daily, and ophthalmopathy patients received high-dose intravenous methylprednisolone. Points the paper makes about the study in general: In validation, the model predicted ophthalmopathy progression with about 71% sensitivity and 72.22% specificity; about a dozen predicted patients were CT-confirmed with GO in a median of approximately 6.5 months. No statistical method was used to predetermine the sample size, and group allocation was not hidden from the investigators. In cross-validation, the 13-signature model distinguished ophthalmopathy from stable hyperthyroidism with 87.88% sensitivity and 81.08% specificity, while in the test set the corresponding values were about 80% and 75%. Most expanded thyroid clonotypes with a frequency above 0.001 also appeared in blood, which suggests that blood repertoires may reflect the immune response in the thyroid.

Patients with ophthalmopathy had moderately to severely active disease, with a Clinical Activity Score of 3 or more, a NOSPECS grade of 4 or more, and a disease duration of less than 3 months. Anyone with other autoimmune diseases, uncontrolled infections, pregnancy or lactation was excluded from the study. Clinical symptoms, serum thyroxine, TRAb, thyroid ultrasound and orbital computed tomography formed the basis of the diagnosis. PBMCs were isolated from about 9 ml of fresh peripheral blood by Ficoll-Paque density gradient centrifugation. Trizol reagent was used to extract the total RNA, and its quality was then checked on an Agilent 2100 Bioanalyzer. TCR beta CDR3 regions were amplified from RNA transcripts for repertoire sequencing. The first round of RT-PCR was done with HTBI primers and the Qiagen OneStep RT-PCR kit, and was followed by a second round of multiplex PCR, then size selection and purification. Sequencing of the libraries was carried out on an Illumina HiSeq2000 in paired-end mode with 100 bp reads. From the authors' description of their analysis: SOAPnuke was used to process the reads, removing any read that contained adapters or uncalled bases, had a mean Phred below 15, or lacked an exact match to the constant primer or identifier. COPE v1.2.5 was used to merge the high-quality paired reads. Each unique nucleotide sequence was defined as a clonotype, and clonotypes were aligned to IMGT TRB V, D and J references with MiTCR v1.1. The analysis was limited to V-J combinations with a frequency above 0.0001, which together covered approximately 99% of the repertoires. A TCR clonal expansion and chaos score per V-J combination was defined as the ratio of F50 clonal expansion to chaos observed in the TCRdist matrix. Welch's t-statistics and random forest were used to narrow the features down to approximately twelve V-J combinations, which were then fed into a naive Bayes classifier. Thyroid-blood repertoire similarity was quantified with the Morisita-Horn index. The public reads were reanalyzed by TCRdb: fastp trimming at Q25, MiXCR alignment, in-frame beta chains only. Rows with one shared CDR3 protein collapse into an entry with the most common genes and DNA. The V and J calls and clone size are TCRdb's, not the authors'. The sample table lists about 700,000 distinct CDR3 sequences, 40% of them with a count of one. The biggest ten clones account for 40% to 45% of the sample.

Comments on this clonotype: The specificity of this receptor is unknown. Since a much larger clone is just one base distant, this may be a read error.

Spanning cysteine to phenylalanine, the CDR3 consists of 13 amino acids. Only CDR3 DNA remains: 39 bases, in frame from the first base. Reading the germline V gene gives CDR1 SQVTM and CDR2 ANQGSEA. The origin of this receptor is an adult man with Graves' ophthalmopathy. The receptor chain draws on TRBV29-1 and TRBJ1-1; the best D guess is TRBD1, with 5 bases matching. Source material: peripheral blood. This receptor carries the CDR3 CSVSTTANTEALF. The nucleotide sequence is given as TGCAGCGTTTCCACGACAGCAAACACTGAAGCTCTCTTT.